The 17 T cell receptor beta chains listed next were all sequenced from one sample in a study of cytomegalovirus exposure and HLA in healthy donors. PCR primers comprised 60 Vbeta and 13 Jbeta primers. Measured with immunoSEQ multiplex PCR; TCRdb has only the in-frame clones, and not every one. The sample shows over 80,000 clones, over 70% of them seen only once. Sequencing used PBMCs. The receptors were gathered from a man aged 35-49 years in good health and CMV-seronegative.

The chain is built from TRBV5-1 and TRBJ1-2; 10 bases map to TRBD1. The germline CDR1 and CDR2 sequences are SGHRS and YFSETQ. The trim removed 6 bases at V and 8 bases at J, leaving 7 bases unmatched. The CDR3 runs to 13 residues. The CDR3 loop reads CASTSSDRGGYTF. CDR3 DNA: TGCGCCAGCACATCCTCGGACAGGGGGGGCTACACCTTC.

The sample holds a few counts of this clone. The chain couples TRBV7-6 to TRBJ2-7, with D perhaps matching TRBD2 (5 bases). Trimming stripped 4 bases from V and 3 bases from J, with 7 bases between. The V gene's germline CDR1 is SGHVS and CDR2 FNYEAQ. The CDR3 is 12 residues long. The CDR3 here is CASSSGVYEQYF. The CDR3 coding sequence is TGTGCCAGCAGCTCCGGGGTCTACGAGCAGTACTTC.

The chain uses TRBV19 and TRBJ2-5, with 9 bases identical to TRBD1. Matching the DNA end better, TRBJ2-7 makes the J call doubtful. Germline V CDR1 and CDR2: LNHDA, SQIVND (reference sequence). The CDR3 totals 15 residues. The CDR3 sequence: CASSIRQGVPYEQYF. The DNA of the CDR3 is TGTGCCAGTAGTATCCGACAGGGGGTGCCCTACGAGCAGTACTTC.

The chain employs TRBV29-1 and TRBJ2-3; D gene ambiguous. CDR1 and CDR2 from the germline V gene are SQVTM and ANQGSEA. The V and J ends lost 3 bases and 1 base respectively, with 11 bases between them. The CDR3 sequence is 14 residues long. The CDR3 spells CSVDGDPGTDTQYF. CDR3 DNA: TGCAGCGTTGATGGAGACCCGGGCACAGATACGCAGTATTTT.

This clone turned up a few times. The identical CDR3 is also encoded by other nucleotide sequences in the sample. The chain is built from TRBV7-3 and TRBJ2-1; no definite D call. The germline CDR1 and CDR2 sequences are SGHTA and FQGTGA. With 4 bases removed from V and 7 bases from J, the gap between germline ends came to 8 bases. This CDR3 has 12 amino acids. CDR3 nucleotide sequence: TGTGCCAGCAGCTCCCCCGGGAATGAGCAGTTCTTC. This gives the protein CASSSPGNEQFF.

The chain carries TRBV28 and TRBJ2-1; TRBD2 is a possible D gene (5 bases). Germline CDR1 reads MDHEN; CDR2 reads SYDVKM. CDR3 length: 16 residues. Trimming pared 3 bases from V and 0 bases from J, leaving 12 bases between. The CDR3 sequence: CASSFGPGSSYNEQFF. As DNA, the CDR3 is TGTGCCAGCAGTTTTGGACCGGGGAGCTCCTACAATGAGCAGTTCTTC.

The CDR3 loop is CASSSAGTGANEQFF. The CDR3 DNA reads TGTGCCAGCAGCTCCGCCGGGACAGGGGCCAATGAGCAGTTCTTC. The chain is built from TRBV28 and TRBJ2-1; 10 bases line up with TRBD1. V trimming: 6 bases; J trimming: 6 bases; junction bases outside the gene matches: 8. The V gene's germline CDR1 is MDHEN and CDR2 SYDVKM. The CDR3 totals 15 residues.

The rearrangement uses TRBV5-1 and TRBJ2-5; D is uncertain. The J call is uncertain, as TRBJ2-7 better fits the DNA end. The CDR3 is made up of 14 amino acids. CDR1 is SGHRS, CDR2 YFSETQ, per germline. The CDR3 DNA follows: TGCGCCAGCAGCTTGGGGTCTTCCCCCCACGAGCAGTACTTC. Its translation: CASSLGSSPHEQYF.

The chain recombines TRBV29-1 with TRBJ1-1, with TRBD1 identical over 7 bases. V dropped 8 bases and J dropped 4; count of bases not matched to a gene: 10. The CDR3 loop spans 13 amino acids. CDR1 and CDR2 from the germline V gene are SQVTM and ANQGSEA. The CDR3 is CSIYRGRGTEAFF. The DNA of the CDR3 is TGCAGCATATACAGGGGAAGGGGCACTGAAGCTTTCTTT.

The CDR3 loop reads CASSAPGGGGTDTQYF. CDR3 DNA sequence: TGTGCCAGCAGCGCTCCCGGCGGGGGGGGCACAGATACGCAGTATTTT. V usage is TRBV9 and J usage is TRBJ2-3; 9 nucleotides match TRBD2. Germline trimming cut 3 bases from V and 1 base from J; bases unmatched to any gene: 6. The CDR3 runs to 16 residues. From germline, CDR1 is SGDLS and CDR2 YYNGEE.

The chain is built from TRBV30 and TRBJ1-2; no reliable D call. The CDR3 has 12 residues. The germline V gene has CDR1 GTSNPN and CDR2 SVGIG (reference sequence). The V end was cut by 0 bases, the J end by 4 bases, with 6 bases between. CDR3 sequence reads: CAWSVFSYGYTF. CDR3 coding DNA: TGTGCCTGGAGTGTATTCAGCTATGGCTACACCTTC.

The V and J genes are TRBV28 and TRBJ1-1; 7 nucleotides line up with TRBD1. Trimming at V came to 4 bases and at J to 6 bases, leaving 8 bases not matched to a gene. The CDR3 extends over 14 amino acids. The V gene's germline CDR1 is MDHEN and CDR2 SYDVKM. In DNA, the CDR3 is TGTGCCAGCAGTTCGCCTCCCGACAGGGCTGAAGCTTTCTTT. This translates into CASSSPPDRAEAFF.

V usage is TRBV28 and J usage is TRBJ1-2; perhaps TRBD1 as D (5 bases). This CDR3 is 17 amino acids long. V lost 1 base, J lost 0 bases, and 15 bases lay in between. CDR1 is MDHEN and CDR2 is SYDVKM in the germline V gene. CDR3: CASSLFGQPIANYGYTF. The CDR3 DNA is TGTGCCAGCAGTTTATTCGGACAACCAATAGCTAACTATGGCTACACCTTC.

This chain links TRBV2 with TRBJ2-6, with a weak D call TRBD1 (5 bases). CDR1 SNHLY and CDR2 FYNNEI come from the germline V gene. This CDR3 has 13 amino acids. Deletions cut 7 bases from V and 6 bases from J, with 10 bases between. This chain's CDR3 is CASTVQEANVLTF. Written as DNA, the CDR3 is TGTGCCAGCACCGTACAGGAGGCCAACGTCCTGACTTTC.

This chain uses TRBV7-8 with TRBJ2-4, with 7 bases identical to TRBD1. The CDR3 contains 13 residues. The V segment lost 4 bases and the J segment 6 bases; nucleotides outside the gene matches: 3. Looked up from germline, CDR1 is SGHVS and CDR2 is FQNEAQ. CDR3 loop: CASSSRDRNIQYF. The CDR3 DNA is TGTGCCAGCAGCTCACGGGACAGAAACATTCAGTACTTC.

This clone was detected a few times. This chain joins TRBV7-9 and TRBJ1-1; D unclear. The germline V and J ends were trimmed by 2 bases and 0 bases, with 7 bases remaining between them. The CDR3 has 14 amino acids. CDR1 and CDR2 from the germline V gene are SEHNR and FQNEAQ (reference sequence). The CDR3 loop is CASSLSRLNTEAFF. The CDR3 DNA is TGTGCCAGCAGCTTATCCAGGCTGAACACTGAAGCTTTCTTT.

The chain has TRBV27 and TRBJ1-2; 9 nucleotides match TRBD1. The CDR3 has 14 residues. Germline CDR1 MNHEY, CDR2 SMNVEV (reference sequence). Trimming took 3 bases from V and 2 from J; bases not matched to a gene: 1. The CDR3 sequence is CASSLGQGNYGYTF. In DNA form, the CDR3 reads TGTGCCAGCAGTTTGGGACAGGGCAACTATGGCTACACCTTC.